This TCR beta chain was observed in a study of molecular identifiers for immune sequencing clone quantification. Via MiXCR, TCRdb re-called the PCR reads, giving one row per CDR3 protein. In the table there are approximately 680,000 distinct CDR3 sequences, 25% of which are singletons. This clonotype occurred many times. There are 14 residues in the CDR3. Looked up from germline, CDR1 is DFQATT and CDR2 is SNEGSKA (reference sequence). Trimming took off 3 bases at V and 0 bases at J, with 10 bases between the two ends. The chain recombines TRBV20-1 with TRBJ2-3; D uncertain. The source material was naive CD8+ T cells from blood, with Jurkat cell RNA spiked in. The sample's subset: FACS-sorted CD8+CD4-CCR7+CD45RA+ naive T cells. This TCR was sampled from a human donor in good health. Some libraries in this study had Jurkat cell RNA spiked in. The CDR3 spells CSASTSASTDTQYF. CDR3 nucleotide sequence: TGCAGTGCTAGTACGAGCGCTAGCACAGATACGCAGTATTTT.